These 11 T cell receptor beta chains share one sample of origin, sequenced in a study of shared clonotypes between healthy human individuals (dated by TCRdb to the early 2020s). Libraries came from the immunoSEQ multiplex PCR assay. TCRdb provides this immuneACCESS table in a form limited to in-frame rearrangements. Some clones are lacking; in checked studies, under half of them reflect an unresolved V gene, and why the rest are absent is not known. This sample comprises about 2.3 million clones, about nine tenths of them detected only once. The top ten constitute more than 0.35% of the sample. The sequenced sample consisted of naive CD4+ T cells from PBMCs. The cell subset or site label on this specimen signifies: CD45RA+ positively selected. The source of these receptors is a man aged 18 to 30 in good health. Some clones in this sample may be carry-over from other donors' samples.

CDR3 protein: CASSKITSSYNEQFF. The CDR3 DNA sequence: TGTGCCAGCAGTAAAATTACCTCCTCCTACAATGAGCAGTTCTTC. The chain combines TRBV6-1 with TRBJ2-1; D is unresolved. V was clipped by 5 bases and J by 0 bases, with 11 bases between them. The CDR3 extends over 15 amino acids. The germline CDR1 and CDR2 sequences are MNHNS and SASEGT.

In nucleotides, the CDR3 is TGTGCCAGCAGTTTCTCCGGGGCCACACAGCCCCAGCATTTT. Translated, it gives CASSFSGATQPQHF. This chain links TRBV28 with TRBJ1-5; D is perhaps TRBD1 (5 bases). Between the trimmed V and J ends, which lost 3 bases and 7 bases, there was a span of 13 bases. Germline V gene lookup returns CDR1 MDHEN and CDR2 SYDVKM. CDR3 length equals 14 residues.

This clone was seen once. V usage is TRBV6-5 and J usage is TRBJ1-5, with D unresolved. Per germline, CDR1 MNHEY and CDR2 SVGAGI. The CDR3 covers 15 residues. The V and J ends lost 2 bases and 0 bases respectively, with 8 bases between them. CDR3 in DNA: TGTGCCAGCAGTTACAGGGCGTATAGCAATCAGCCCCAGCATTTT. Amino acid sequence: CASSYRAYSNQPQHF.

The V gene is TRBV5-1, the J gene TRBJ2-1, with D perhaps being TRBD1 or TRBD2 (6 bases each). Germline loops: CDR1 SGHRS, CDR2 YFSETQ. The V end lost 0 bases, the J end lost 6 bases, and 16 bases lay between the germline ends. This CDR3 region has 16 residues. CDR3 amino acids: CASSLARGRGGNEQFF. The CDR3 DNA follows: TGCGCCAGCAGCTTGGCTCGGGGCAGGGGAGGCAATGAGCAGTTCTTC.

The chain recombines TRBV5-1 with TRBJ2-7, with D perhaps TRBD1 (6 bases). V dropped 3 bases and J dropped 4 bases, with 14 bases sitting between them. From germline, CDR1 is SGHRS and CDR2 YFSETQ. This CDR3 comprises 14 residues. The CDR3 DNA reads as TGCGCCAGCAGCTCCCAGGGGCCGGGGTACGAGCAGTACTTC. Its protein is CASSSQGPGYEQYF.

V is TRBV29-1 and J is TRBJ1-2, with D tentatively TRBD1 (5 bases). Germline CDR1 and CDR2: SQVTM and ANQGSEA. Trimming removed 2 bases from V and 4 bases from J, with 8 bases in between. CDR3 size: 12 residues. The CDR3 loop is CSVEQGFYGYTF. CDR3 in DNA: TGCAGCGTTGAACAGGGATTCTATGGCTACACCTTC.

V usage is TRBV2 and J usage is TRBJ2-7, with TRBD1 matching over 7 bases. The CDR3 has 14 amino acids. Germline CDR1 and CDR2: SNHLY and FYNNEI. J was trimmed by 0 bases and V by 4 bases; bases with no gene match: 3. In nucleotides, the CDR3 is TGTGCCAGCAGTGTAGGGACAGTCTCCTACGAGCAGTACTTC. Translation gives CASSVGTVSYEQYF.

The chain couples TRBV27 to TRBJ2-1; 11 bases fit TRBD1. The CDR3 runs to 15 residues. The V gene's germline CDR1 is MNHEY and CDR2 SMNVEV (reference sequence). The trim removed 6 bases at V and 4 bases at J, leaving 5 bases unmatched. CDR3 sequence: CASSHRDRGYNEQFF. As DNA, the CDR3 is TGTGCCAGCAGCCACCGGGACAGGGGGTACAATGAGCAGTTCTTC.

The chain couples TRBV4-1 to TRBJ2-7; TRBD1 aligns across 10 bases. Germline-derived CDR1 and CDR2 are MGHRA and YSYEKL. The CDR3 totals 16 residues. V lost 4 bases and J lost 3; bases outside the gene matches: 9. The CDR3 loop is CASSRTTGQGNYEQYF. Written as DNA, the CDR3 is TGCGCCAGCAGCCGCACCACGGGACAGGGGAACTACGAGCAGTACTTC.

This clone occurred once. J is TRBJ2-2 and V is TRBV9; D unclear. CDR1 and CDR2 (germline): SGDLS, YYNGEE. Trimming pared 1 base from V and 3 bases from J, leaving 10 bases between. CDR3 length equals 15 residues. The CDR3 spells CASSVTYADTGELFF. The CDR3, as DNA: TGTGCCAGCAGCGTAACCTACGCGGACACCGGGGAGCTGTTTTTT.

The V call is TRBV6-5, the J call TRBJ2-3; D is possibly TRBD2 (5 bases). The V end was cut by 2 bases, the J end by 2 bases, with 8 bases between. The CDR3 covers 14 residues. The germline CDR1 and CDR2 sequences are MNHEY and SVGAGI. The CDR3 reads CASSYGLNTDTQYF. CDR3 nucleotides: TGTGCCAGCAGTTACGGACTCAACACAGATACGCAGTATTTT.